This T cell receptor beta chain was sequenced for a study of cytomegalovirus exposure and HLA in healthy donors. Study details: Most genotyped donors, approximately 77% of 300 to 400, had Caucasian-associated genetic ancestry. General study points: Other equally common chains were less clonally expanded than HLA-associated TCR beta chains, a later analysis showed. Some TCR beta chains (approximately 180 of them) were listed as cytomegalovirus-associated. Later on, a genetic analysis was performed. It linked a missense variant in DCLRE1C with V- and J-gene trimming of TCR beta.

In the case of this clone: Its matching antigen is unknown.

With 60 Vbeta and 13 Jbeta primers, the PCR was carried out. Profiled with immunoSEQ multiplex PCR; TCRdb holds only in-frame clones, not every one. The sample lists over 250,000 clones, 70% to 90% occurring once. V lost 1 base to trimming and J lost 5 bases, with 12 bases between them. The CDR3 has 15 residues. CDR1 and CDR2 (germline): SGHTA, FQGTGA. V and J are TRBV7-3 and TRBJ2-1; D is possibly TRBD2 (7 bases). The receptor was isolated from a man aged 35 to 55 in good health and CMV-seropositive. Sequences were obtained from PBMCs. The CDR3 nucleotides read TGTGCCAGCAGCTTAAGGGGGGGCAGGAACAATGAGCAGTTCTTC. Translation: CASSLRGGRNNEQFF.